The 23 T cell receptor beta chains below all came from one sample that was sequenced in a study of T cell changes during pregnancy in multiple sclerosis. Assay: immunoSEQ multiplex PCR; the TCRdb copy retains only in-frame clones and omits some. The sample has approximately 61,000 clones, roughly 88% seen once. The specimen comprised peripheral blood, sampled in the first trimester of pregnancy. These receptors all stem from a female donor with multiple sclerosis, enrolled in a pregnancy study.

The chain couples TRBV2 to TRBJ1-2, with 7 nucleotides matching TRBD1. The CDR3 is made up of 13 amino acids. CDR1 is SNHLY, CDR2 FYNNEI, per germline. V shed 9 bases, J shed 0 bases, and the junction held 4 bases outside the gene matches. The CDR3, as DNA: TGTGCCAGACGGACAGGACCTAACTATGGCTACACCTTC. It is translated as CARRTGPNYGYTF.

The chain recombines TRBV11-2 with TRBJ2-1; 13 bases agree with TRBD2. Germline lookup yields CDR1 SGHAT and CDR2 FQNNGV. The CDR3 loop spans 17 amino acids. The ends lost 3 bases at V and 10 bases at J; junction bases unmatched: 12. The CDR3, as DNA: TGTGCCAGCAGCTTCGGTCCGGGACTAGCGGGAAGCAACGAGCAGTTCTTC. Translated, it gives CASSFGPGLAGSNEQFF.

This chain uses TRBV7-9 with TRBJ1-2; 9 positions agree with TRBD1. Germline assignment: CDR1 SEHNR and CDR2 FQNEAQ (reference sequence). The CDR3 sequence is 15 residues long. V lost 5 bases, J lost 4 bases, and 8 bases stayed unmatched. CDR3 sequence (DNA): TGTGCCAGCAGCGGGGGACAGGGTCAGGGCTATGGCTACACCTTC. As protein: CASSGGQGQGYGYTF.

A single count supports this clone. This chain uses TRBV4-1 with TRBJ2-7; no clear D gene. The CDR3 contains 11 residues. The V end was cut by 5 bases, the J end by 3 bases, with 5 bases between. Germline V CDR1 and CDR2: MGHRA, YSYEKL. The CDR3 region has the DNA TGCGCCAGCAGCGACAACTACGAGCAGTACTTC. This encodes CASSDNYEQYF.

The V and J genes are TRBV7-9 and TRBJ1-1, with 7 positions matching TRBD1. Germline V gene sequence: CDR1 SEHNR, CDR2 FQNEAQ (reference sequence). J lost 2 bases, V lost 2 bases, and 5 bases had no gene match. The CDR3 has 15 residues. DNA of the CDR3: TGTGCCAGCAGCTTACCACAGGGGAGTAACACTGAAGCTTTCTTT. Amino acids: CASSLPQGSNTEAFF. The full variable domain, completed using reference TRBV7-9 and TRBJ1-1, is DTGVSQNPRHKITKRGQNVTFRCDPISEHNRLYWYRQTLGQGPEFLTYFQNEAQLEKSRLLSDRFSAERPKGSFSTLEIQRTEQGDSAMYLCASSLPQGSNTEAFFGQGTRLTVV.

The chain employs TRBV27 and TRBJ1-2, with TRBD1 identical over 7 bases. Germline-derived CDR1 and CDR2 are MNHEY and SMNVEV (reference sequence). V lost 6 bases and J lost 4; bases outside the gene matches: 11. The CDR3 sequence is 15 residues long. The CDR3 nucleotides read TGTGCCAGCAGCCCTATGGACAGGATTAGCTATGGCTACACCTTC. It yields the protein CASSPMDRISYGYTF.

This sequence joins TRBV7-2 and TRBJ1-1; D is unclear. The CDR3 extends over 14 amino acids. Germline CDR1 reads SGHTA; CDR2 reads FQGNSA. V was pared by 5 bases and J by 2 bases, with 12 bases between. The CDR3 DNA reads TGTGCCAGCAGCCTCGCTGCGGGCAACACTGAAGCTTTCTTT. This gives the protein CASSLAAGNTEAFF.

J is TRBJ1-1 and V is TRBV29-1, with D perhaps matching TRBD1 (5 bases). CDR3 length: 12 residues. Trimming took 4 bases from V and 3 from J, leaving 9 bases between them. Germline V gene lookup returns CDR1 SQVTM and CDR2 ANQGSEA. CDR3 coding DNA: TGCAGCGTTGCGGCAGGGTACACTGAAGCTTTCTTT. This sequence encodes CSVAAGYTEAFF.

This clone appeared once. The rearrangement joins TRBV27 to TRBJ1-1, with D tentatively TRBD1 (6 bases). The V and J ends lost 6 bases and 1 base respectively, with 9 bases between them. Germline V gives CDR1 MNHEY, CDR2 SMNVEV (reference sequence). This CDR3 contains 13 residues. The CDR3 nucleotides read TGTGCCAGCAGCACGGACAGGAACACTGAAGCTTTCTTT. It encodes CASSTDRNTEAFF.

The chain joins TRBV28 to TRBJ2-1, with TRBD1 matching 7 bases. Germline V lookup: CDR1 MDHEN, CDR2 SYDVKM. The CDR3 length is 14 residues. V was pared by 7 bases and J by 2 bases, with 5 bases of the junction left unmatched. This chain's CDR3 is CASNQGTAYNEQFF. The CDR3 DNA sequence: TGTGCCAGCAACCAAGGGACAGCCTACAATGAGCAGTTCTTC.

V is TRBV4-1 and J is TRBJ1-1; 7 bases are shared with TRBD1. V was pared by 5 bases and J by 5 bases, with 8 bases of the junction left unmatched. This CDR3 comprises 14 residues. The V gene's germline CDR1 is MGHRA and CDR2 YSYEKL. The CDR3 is CASSFRQGRTEAFF. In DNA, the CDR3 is TGCGCCAGCAGCTTTCGACAGGGTAGAACTGAAGCTTTCTTT.

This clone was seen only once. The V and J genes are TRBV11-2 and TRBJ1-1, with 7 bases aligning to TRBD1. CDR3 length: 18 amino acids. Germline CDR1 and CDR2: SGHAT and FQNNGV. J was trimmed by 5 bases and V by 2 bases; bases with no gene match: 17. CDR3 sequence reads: CASSLPFRAGGERTEAFF. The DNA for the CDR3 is TGTGCCAGCAGCTTACCGTTCCGGGCAGGGGGTGAGAGGACTGAAGCTTTCTTT. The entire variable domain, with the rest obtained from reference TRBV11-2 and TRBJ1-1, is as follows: EAGVAQSPRYKIIEKRQSVAFWCNPISGHATLYWYQQILGQGPKLLIQFQNNGVVDDSQLPKDRFSAERLKGVDSTLKIQPAKLEDSAVYLCASSLPFRAGGERTEAFFGQGTRLTVV.

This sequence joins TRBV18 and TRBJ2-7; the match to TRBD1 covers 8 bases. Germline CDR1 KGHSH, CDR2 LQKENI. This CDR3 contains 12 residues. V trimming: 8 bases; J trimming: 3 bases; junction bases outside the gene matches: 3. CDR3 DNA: TGTGCCAGCACGGACAGGGACTACGAGCAGTACTTC. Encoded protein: CASTDRDYEQYF.

CDR3 sequence (DNA): TGTGCCAGCAGCCCCCTAGCGGGAGGGGGAAACGAGCAGTACTTC. Its translation is CASSPLAGGGNEQYF. The rearrangement links TRBV7-2 to TRBJ2-7; 12 nucleotides match TRBD2. V lost 5 bases, J lost 5 bases, and 7 bases stayed unmatched. Germline V gives CDR1 SGHTA, CDR2 FQGNSA. This CDR3 region has 15 residues.

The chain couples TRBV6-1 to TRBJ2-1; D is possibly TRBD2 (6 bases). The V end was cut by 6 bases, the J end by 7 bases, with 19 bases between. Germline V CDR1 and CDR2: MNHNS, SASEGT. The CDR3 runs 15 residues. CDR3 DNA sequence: TGTGCCAGCAGAGACCGGGACGCTGCGGGAAATGAGCAGTTCTTC. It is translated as CASRDRDAAGNEQFF.

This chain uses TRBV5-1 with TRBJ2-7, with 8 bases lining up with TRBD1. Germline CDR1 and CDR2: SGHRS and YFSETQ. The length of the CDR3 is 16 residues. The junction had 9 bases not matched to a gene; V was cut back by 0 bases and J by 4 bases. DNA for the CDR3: TGCGCCAGCAGCTTGGTATACGGACAGGGCATTTACGAGCAGTACTTC. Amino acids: CASSLVYGQGIYEQYF.

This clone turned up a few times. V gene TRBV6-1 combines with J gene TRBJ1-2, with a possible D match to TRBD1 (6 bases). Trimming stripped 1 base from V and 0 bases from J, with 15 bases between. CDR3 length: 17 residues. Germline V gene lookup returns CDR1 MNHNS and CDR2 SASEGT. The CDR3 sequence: CASSEEAGGPANYGYTF. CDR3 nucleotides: TGTGCCAGCAGTGAAGAGGCCGGGGGGCCAGCTAACTATGGCTACACCTTC.

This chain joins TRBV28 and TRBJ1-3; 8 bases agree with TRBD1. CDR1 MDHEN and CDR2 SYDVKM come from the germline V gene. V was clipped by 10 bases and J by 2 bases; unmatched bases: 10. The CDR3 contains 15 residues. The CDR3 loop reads CATASGQGTGNTIYF. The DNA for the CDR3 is TGTGCCACCGCCAGCGGACAGGGTACTGGAAACACCATATATTTT. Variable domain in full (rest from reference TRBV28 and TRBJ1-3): DVKVTQSSRYLVKRTGEKVFLECVQDMDHENMFWYRQDPGLGLRLIYFSYDVKMKEKGDIPEGYSVSREKKERFSLILESASTNQTSMYLCATASGQGTGNTIYFGEGSWLTVV.

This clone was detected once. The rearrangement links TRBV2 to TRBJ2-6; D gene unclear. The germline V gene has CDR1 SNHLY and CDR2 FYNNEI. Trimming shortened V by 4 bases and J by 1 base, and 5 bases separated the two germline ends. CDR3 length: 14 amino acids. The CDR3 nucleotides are TGTGCCAGCAGTGTCAGGTCTGGGGCCAACGTCCTGACTTTC. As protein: CASSVRSGANVLTF. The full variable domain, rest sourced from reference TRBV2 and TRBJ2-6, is EPEVTQTPSHQVTQMGQEVILRCVPISNHLYFYWYRQILGQKVEFLVSFYNNEISEKSEIFDDQFSVERPDGSNFTLKIRSTKLEDSAMYFCASSVRSGANVLTFGAGSRLTVL.

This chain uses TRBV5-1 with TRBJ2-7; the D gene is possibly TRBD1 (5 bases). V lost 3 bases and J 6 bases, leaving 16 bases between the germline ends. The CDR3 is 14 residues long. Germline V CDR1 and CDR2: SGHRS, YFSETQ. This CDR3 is CASSWGRGLGEQYF. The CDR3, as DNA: TGCGCCAGCAGCTGGGGTAGGGGTCTCGGCGAGCAGTACTTC.

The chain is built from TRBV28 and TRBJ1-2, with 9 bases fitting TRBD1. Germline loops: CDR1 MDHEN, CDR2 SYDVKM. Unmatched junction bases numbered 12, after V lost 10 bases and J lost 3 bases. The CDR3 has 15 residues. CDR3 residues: CATYPGTGRYYGYTF. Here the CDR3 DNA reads TGTGCCACCTACCCCGGGACAGGGCGTTACTATGGCTACACCTTC.

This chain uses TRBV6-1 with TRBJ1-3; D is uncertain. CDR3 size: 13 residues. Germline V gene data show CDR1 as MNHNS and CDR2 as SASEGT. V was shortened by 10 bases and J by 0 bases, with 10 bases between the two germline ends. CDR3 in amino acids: CATSGDSGNTIYF. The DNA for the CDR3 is TGTGCCACCTCCGGGGACTCTGGAAACACCATATATTTT.

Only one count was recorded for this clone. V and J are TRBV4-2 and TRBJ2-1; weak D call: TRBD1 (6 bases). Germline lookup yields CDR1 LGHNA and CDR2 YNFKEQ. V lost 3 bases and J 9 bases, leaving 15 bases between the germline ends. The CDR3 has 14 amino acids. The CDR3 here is CASSQIPGAVEQFF. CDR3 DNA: TGTGCCAGCAGCCAGATTCCAGGGGCGGTTGAGCAGTTCTTC.